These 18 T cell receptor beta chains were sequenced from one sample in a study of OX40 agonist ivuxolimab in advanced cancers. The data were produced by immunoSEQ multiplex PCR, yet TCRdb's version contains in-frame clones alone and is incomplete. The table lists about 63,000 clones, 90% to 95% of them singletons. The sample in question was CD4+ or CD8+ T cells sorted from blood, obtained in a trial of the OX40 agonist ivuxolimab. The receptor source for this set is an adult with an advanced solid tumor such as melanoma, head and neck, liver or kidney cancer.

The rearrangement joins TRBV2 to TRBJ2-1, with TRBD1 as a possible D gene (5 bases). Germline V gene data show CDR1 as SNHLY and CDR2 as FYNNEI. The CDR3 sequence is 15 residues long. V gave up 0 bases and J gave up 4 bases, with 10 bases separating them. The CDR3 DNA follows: TGTGCCAGCAGTGAAGCGGTGACAGCTTACAATGAGCAGTTCTTC. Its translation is CASSEAVTAYNEQFF.

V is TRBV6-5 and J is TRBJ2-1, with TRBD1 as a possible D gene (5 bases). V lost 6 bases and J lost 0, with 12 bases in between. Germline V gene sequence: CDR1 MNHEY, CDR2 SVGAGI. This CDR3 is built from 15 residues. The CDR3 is CASRPDSLSYNEQFF. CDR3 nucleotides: TGTGCCAGCAGACCCGACAGCCTCTCCTACAATGAGCAGTTCTTC.

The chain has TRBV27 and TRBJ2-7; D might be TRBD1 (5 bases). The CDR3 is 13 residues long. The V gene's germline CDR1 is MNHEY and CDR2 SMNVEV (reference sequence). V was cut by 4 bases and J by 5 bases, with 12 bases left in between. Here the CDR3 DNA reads TGTGCCAGCAGTTCCCTAACAGGAGACGAGCAGTACTTC. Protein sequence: CASSSLTGDEQYF.

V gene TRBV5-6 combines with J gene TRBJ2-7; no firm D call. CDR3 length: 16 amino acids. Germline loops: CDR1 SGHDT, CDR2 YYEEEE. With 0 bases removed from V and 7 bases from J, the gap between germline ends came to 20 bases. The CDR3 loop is CASSLEPFGPLDEQYF. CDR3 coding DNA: TGTGCCAGCAGCTTGGAACCCTTCGGGCCTCTGGATGAGCAGTACTTC.

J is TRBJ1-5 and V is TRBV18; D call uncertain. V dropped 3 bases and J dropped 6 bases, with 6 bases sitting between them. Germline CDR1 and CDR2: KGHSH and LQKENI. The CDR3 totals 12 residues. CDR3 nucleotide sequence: TGTGCCAGCTCACCGCGGGGTCAGCCCCAGCATTTT. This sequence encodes CASSPRGQPQHF. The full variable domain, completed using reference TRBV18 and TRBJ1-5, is NAGVMQNPRHLVRRRGQEARLRCSPMKGHSHVYWYRQLPEEGLKFMVYLQKENIIDESGMPKERFSAEFPKEGPSILRIQQVVRGDSAAYFCASSPRGQPQHFGDGTRLSIL.

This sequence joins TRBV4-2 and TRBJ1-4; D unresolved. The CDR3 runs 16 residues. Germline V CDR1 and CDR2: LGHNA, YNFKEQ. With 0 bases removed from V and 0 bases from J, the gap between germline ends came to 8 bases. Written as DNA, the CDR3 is TGTGCCAGCAGCCAAGAAGTGGCGGCAACTAATGAAAAACTGTTTTTT. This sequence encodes CASSQEVAATNEKLFF.

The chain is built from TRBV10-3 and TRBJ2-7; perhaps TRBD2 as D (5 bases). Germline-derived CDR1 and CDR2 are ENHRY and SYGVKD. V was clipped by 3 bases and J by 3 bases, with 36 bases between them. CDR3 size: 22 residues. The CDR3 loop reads CAISDILGGTREPGFGGYEQYF. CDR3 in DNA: TGTGCCATCAGTGATATCCTAGGAGGCACCCGCGAGCCCGGGTTCGGAGGCTACGAGCAGTACTTC.

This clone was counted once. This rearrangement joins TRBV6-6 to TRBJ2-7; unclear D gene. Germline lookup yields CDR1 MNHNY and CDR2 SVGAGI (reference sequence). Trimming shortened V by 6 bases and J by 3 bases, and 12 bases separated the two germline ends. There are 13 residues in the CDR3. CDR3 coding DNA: TGTGCCAGCAGACAGATAAGCTTCTACGAGCAGTACTTC. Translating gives CASRQISFYEQYF.

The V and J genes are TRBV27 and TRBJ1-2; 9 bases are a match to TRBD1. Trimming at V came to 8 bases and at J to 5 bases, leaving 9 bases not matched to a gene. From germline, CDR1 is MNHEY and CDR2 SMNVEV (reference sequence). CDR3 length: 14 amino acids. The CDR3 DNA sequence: TGTGCCAGCGGGGGGACAGGGCTTTTGTATGGCTACACCTTC. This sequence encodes CASGGTGLLYGYTF.

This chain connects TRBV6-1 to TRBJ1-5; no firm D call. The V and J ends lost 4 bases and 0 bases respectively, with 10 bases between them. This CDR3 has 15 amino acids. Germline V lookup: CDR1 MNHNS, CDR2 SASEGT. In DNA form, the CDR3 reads TGTGCCAGCAGTGGTGTGAAACATAGCAATCAGCCCCAGCATTTT. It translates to CASSGVKHSNQPQHF.

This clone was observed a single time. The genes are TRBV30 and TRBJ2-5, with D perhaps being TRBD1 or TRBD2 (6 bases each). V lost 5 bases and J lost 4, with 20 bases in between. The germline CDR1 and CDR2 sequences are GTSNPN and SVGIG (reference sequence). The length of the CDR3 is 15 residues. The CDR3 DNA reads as TGTGCCTGGGACTCTCCCGTGGGGGGCGTAGAGACCCAGTACTTC. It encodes CAWDSPVGGVETQYF. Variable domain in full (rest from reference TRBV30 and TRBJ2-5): SQTIHQWPATLVQPVGSPLSLECTVEGTSNPNLYWYRQAAGRGLQLLFYSVGIGQISSEVPQNLSASRPQDRQFILSSKKLLLSDSGFYLCAWDSPVGGVETQYFGPGTRLLVL.

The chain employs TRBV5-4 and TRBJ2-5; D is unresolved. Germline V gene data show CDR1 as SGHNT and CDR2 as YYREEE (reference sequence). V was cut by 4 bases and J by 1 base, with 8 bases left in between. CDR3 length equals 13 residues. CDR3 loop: CASSQPLQETQYF. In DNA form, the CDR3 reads TGTGCCAGCAGCCAACCTCTCCAAGAGACCCAGTACTTC.

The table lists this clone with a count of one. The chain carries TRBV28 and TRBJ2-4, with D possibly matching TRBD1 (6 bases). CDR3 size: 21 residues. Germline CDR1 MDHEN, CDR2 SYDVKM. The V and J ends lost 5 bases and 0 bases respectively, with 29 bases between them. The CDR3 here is CASSPGSKTGFGYLAKNIQYF. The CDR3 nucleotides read TGTGCCAGCAGTCCCGGGTCGAAAACAGGGTTCGGGTACCTAGCCAAAAACATTCAGTACTTC.

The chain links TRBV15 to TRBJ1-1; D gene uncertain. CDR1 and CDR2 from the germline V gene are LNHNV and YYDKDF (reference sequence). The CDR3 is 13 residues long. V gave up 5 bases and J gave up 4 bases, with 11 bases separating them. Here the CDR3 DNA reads TGTGCCACCAGCCTACGGGCGGCCACTGAAGCTTTCTTT. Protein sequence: CATSLRAATEAFF. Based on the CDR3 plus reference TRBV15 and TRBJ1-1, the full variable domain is DAMVIQNPRYQVTQFGKPVTLSCSQTLNHNVMYWYQQKSSQAPKLLFHYYDKDFNNEADTPDNFQSRRPNTSFCFLDIRSPGLGDTAMYLCATSLRAATEAFFGQGTRLTVV.

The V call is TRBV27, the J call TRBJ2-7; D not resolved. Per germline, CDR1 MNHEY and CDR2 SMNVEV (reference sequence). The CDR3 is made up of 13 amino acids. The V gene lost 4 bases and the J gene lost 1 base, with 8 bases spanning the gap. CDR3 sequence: CASSYGRSYEQYF. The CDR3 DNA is TGTGCCAGCAGTTACGGCAGATCCTACGAGCAGTACTTC.

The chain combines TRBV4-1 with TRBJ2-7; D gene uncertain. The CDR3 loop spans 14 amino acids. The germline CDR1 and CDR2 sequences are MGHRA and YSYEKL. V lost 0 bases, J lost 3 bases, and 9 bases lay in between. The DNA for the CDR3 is TGCGCCAGCAGCCAAGAGGAATTGGGCTACGAGCAGTACGTC. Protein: CASSQEELGYEQYV.

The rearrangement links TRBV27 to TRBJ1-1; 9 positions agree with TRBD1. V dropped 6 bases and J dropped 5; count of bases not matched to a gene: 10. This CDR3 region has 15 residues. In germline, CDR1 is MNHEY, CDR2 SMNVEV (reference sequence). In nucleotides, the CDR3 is TGTGCCAGCAGAATTCAGACAGGGGGATATACTGAAGCTTTCTTT. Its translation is CASRIQTGGYTEAFF.

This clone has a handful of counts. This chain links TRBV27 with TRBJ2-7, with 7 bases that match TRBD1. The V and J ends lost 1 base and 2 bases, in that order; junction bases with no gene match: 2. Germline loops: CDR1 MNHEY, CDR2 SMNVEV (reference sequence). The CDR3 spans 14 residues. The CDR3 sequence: CASSLFQGAYEQYF. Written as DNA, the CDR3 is TGTGCCAGCAGTTTATTTCAGGGGGCCTACGAGCAGTACTTC.